What follows is one T cell receptor (beta chain) and its context. The specificity of this receptor is unknown. Base qualities are not recorded, but no much larger clone differs from it by a single base. The data are from a study of T cell repertoires in MIS-A myocarditis (dated 2022 in TCRdb). TCRbeta CDR3 regions were amplified by the immunoSEQ bias-controlled multiplex PCR and were subjected to high-throughput sequencing. On the study's bioinformatics: The immunoSEQ vendor pipeline collapsed and filtered the CDR3 sequences so that the abundance and frequency of each unique TCRbeta CDR3 could be quantified. Using a 90% global sequence identity threshold, CD-HIT clustered dominant CDR3 amino acid sequences together with SARS-CoV-2-specific ImmuneCODE TCRbeta sequences. Clones were classed as hyperexpanded at frequencies of 0.1 to 1 and as large at frequencies of 0.01 to 0.1. CDR3 amino acid sequences and V and J gene assignments of dominant clones were confirmed with MiXCR. The R stringdist package was used to calculate Levenshtein distances between the patient clonotypes and the ImmuneCODE hits. Held by TCRdb, this immuneACCESS table contains in-frame sequences only and omits some clones. Under half of the omission traces to an unresolved V gene where checked; the cause of the rest is unknown. D and trimming come from the DNA, and the V and J calls and clone size come from that table. This sample comprises about 16,000 clones, roughly 74% of them detected only once. The top ten clonotypes cover roughly 61% of the sample.

The QIAamp DNA FFPE kit was used to extract genomic DNA from formalin-fixed paraffin-embedded autopsy tissue. The germline V gene specifies KGHDR as CDR1 and SFDVKD as CDR2. Counted from cysteine to phenylalanine, this CDR3 has 15 amino acids. The sequence is cut down to CDR3 DNA, 45 bases in frame from base 1. V lost 9 bases and J lost 7 bases; the stretch between them is 23 bases long. The TCR was taken from a man younger than 35 with fulminant myocarditis from multisystem inflammatory syndrome in adults (MIS-A) after COVID-19. Sequencing input: left ventricle heart tissue obtained at autopsy. The cell subset or site label, read with the paper, signifies: cardiac tissue sample (left or right ventricle, interventricular septum, or pericardium). The chain is made from TRBV24-1 and TRBJ1-1, and perhaps TRBD1 as D gene, on 6 matching bases. Read as DNA, the sequence is TGTGCCACCCAACATGGCACAGGGTCTCGTGGTGAAGCTTTCTTT. It translates as CATQHGTGSRGEAFF.